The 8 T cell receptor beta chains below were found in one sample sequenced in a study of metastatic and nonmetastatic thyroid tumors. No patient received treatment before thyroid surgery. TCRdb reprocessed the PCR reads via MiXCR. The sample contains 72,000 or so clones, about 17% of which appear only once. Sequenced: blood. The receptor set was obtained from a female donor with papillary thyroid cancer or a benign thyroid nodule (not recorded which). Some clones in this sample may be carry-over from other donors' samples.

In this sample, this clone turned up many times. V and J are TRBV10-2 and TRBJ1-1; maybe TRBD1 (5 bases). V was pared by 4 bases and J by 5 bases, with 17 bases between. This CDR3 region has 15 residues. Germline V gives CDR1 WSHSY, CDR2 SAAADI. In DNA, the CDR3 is TGCGCCAGCAGTGGAGCGGGCCCAAGGGGTACTGAAGCTTTCTTT. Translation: CASSGAGPRGTEAFF.

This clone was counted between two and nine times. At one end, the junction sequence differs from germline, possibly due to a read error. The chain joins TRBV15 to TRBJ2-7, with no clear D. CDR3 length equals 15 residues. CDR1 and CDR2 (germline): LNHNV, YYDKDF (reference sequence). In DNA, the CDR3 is TGTGCCACCAGCGAATCGCATGCACCATCCTACGATCAGTACTTC. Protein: CATSESHAPSYDQYF.

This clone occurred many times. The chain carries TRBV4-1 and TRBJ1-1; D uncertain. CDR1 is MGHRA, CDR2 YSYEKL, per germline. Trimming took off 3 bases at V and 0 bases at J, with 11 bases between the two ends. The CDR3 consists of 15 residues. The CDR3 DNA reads TGCGCCAGCAGCCATCCATGGAGGGTGAACACTGAAGCTTTCTTT. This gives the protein CASSHPWRVNTEAFF.

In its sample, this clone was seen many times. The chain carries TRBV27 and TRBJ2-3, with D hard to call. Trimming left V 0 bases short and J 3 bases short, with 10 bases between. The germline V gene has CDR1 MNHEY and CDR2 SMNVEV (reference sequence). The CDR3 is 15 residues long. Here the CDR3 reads CASSLSPSWTDTQYF. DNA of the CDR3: TGTGCCAGCAGTTTATCCCCTAGTTGGACAGATACGCAGTATTTT.

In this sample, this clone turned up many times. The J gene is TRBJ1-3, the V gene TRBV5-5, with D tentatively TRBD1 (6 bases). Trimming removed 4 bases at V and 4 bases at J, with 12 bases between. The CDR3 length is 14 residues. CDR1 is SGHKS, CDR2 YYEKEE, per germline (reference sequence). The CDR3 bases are TGTGCCAGCAGCAGATCGGACAGAGGAAACACCATATATTTT. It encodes CASSRSDRGNTIYF.

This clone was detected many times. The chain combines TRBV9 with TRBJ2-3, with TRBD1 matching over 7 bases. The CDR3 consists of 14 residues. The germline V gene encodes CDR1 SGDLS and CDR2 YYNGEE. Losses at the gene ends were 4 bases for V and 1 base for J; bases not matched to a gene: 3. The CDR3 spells CASSLQGGTDTQYF. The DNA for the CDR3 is TGTGCCAGCAGCCTCCAGGGGGGCACAGATACGCAGTATTTT.

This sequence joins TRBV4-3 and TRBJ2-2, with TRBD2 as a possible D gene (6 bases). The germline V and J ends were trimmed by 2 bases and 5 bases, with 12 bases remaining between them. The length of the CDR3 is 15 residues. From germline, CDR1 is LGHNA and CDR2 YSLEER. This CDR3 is CASSQLDGTTGELFF. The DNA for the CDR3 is TGCGCCAGCAGCCAACTGGACGGGACTACCGGGGAGCTGTTTTTT.

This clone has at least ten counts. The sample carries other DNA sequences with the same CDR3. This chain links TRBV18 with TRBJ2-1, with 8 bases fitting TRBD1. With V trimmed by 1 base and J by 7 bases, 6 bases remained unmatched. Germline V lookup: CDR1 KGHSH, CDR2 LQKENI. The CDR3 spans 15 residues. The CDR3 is CASSPRQGLGNEQFF. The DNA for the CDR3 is TGTGCCAGCTCACCACGACAGGGGCTCGGAAATGAGCAGTTCTTC.